This T cell receptor beta chain stems from a study of blood T cell repertoires in COVID-19. Germline CDR1 reads SGHDT; CDR2 reads YYEEEE. The CDR3 runs to 15 residues. The V and J ends lost 4 bases and 0 bases respectively, with 11 bases between them. Authors' methods: Nucleated cell number was recorded as an estimate derived from reference gene primer amplification. Some clones are missing from TCRdb's copy, which holds only in-frame ones; the method was immunoSEQ multiplex PCR. V and J calls and clone size are given by that table; D and trimming were obtained from the DNA. The sample records some 120,000 clones, roughly nine tenths being singletons. This clone was recorded a few times.

The V gene is TRBV5-6, the J gene TRBJ1-3; no reliable D call. Sequenced sample: peripheral blood. This receptor was taken from a man aged 60 to 75 with COVID-19, enrolled during active disease. This CDR3 is CASSPTVLSGNTIYF. CDR3 bases: TGTGCCAGCAGCCCCACAGTGCTCTCTGGAAACACCATATATTTT.